The 12 T cell receptor beta chains listed next were all sequenced from one sample in a study of cytomegalovirus exposure and HLA in healthy donors. It was with 60 Vbeta and 13 Jbeta primers that the PCR ran. Some clones are missing from TCRdb's copy, which holds only in-frame ones; the method was immunoSEQ multiplex PCR. The repertoire includes over 90,000 clones, around 81% of them detected once, and under 5.5% sits in the top ten. The sequencing sample was made of PBMCs. These receptor sequences come from a man aged 40-50 years in good health and CMV-seropositive.

The V and J genes are TRBV6-5 and TRBJ2-7, with D maybe TRBD1 (7 bases). Germline CDR1 reads MNHEY; CDR2 reads SVGAGI. The CDR3 is 15 residues long. V was clipped by 2 bases and J by 2 bases, with 13 bases between them. CDR3 bases: TGTGCCAGCAGTTACCAGGGGGGTGCCCCCTACGAGCAGTACTTC. Amino acid sequence: CASSYQGGAPYEQYF.

V usage is TRBV7-6 and J usage is TRBJ2-7; maybe TRBD2 (5 bases). Trimming removed 0 bases from V and 0 bases from J, with 9 bases in between. The CDR3 covers 15 residues. Germline V lookup: CDR1 SGHVS, CDR2 FNYEAQ. The DNA of the CDR3 is TGTGCCAGCAGCTTAGCTAGCGATAGCTCCTACGAGCAGTACTTC. Translating gives CASSLASDSSYEQYF.

This chain joins TRBV6-1 and TRBJ2-7; perhaps TRBD1 as D (5 bases). Trimming removed 4 bases from V and 2 bases from J, with 18 bases in between. Germline CDR1 and CDR2: MNHNS and SASEGT. The CDR3 is made up of 16 amino acids. The CDR3 sequence is CASSVNPWGSTYEQYF. The DNA for the CDR3 is TGTGCCAGCAGTGTGAACCCCTGGGGCAGTACCTACGAGCAGTACTTC.

This clone showed up just once. The chain has TRBV30 and TRBJ1-1, with D unclear. Deletions cut 4 bases from V and 3 bases from J, with 6 bases between. Germline CDR1 is GTSNPN and CDR2 is SVGIG (reference sequence). The CDR3 runs to 11 residues. This chain's CDR3 is CAWNGYTEAFF. The CDR3 nucleotides are TGTGCCTGGAATGGCTACACTGAAGCTTTCTTT.

The chain combines TRBV5-1 with TRBJ2-1, with 12 bases lining up with TRBD2. This CDR3 is built from 19 residues. The germline gives CDR1 SGHRS, CDR2 YFSETQ. Trimming at V came to 1 base and at J to 0 bases, leaving 8 bases not matched to a gene. Here the CDR3 DNA reads TGCGCCAGCAGCTTGTTGGCTAGCGGGGGGGCGAGCTCCTACAATGAGCAGTTCTTC. This translates into CASSLLASGGASSYNEQFF.

The chain uses TRBV4-1 and TRBJ2-1, with D perhaps TRBD1 (5 bases). The CDR3 spans 14 residues. V was pared by 0 bases and J by 8 bases, with 11 bases between. Germline V gene data show CDR1 as MGHRA and CDR2 as YSYEKL. The CDR3 loop is CASSQDGAGYEQFF. In DNA form, the CDR3 reads TGCGCCAGCAGCCAAGATGGGGCAGGGTATGAGCAGTTCTTC.

J is TRBJ1-2 and V is TRBV5-1; tentatively, D is TRBD1 (6 bases). Trimming shortened V by 4 bases and J by 7 bases, and 17 bases separated the two germline ends. Germline assignment: CDR1 SGHRS and CDR2 YFSETQ. This CDR3 has 14 residues. The CDR3 DNA reads as TGCGCCAGCAGCACCGGGGGGGCTTTTGTTGGCTACACCTTC. This translates into CASSTGGAFVGYTF.

The chain uses TRBV15 and TRBJ1-3; TRBD1 matches 7 bases. Per germline, CDR1 LNHNV and CDR2 YYDKDF (reference sequence). J was trimmed by 2 bases and V by 4 bases; bases with no gene match: 5. CDR3 size: 15 residues. The CDR3, as DNA: TGTGCCACCAGCACAGACAGGGTAGCTGGAAACACCATATATTTT. It encodes CATSTDRVAGNTIYF.

The chain joins TRBV18 to TRBJ2-3; the D gene is possibly TRBD1 (6 bases). Trimming took off 3 bases at V and 6 bases at J, with 10 bases between the two ends. Germline CDR1 reads KGHSH; CDR2 reads LQKENI. CDR3 length equals 13 residues. The CDR3 nucleotides are TGTGCCAGCTCACCGATAGGACAGGATACGCAGTATTTT. It specifies CASSPIGQDTQYF.

The CDR3 sequence is CASSPTVRDEQYF. The CDR3, as DNA: TGTGCCAGCAGTCCGACGGTTCGGGACGAGCAGTACTTC. This chain connects TRBV28 to TRBJ2-7; no clear D gene. The V end was cut by 5 bases, the J end by 5 bases, with 13 bases between. CDR3 length: 13 amino acids. Germline CDR1 is MDHEN and CDR2 is SYDVKM.

The J gene is TRBJ2-1, the V gene TRBV5-1; D remains ambiguous. The germline V gene has CDR1 SGHRS and CDR2 YFSETQ. With 0 bases removed from V and 6 bases from J, the gap between germline ends came to 4 bases. This CDR3 spans 12 amino acids. The CDR3 region is CASSLGGNEQFF. CDR3 in DNA: TGCGCCAGCAGCTTGGGAGGCAATGAGCAGTTCTTC.

The CDR3 DNA is TGCGCCAGCGGCGGACAGGGGGCTGATGGCTACACCTTC. Translation gives CASGGQGADGYTF. V is TRBV5-1 and J is TRBJ1-2; 11 bases agree with TRBD1. The CDR3 runs 13 residues. V shed 7 bases and J 6 bases; nucleotides not matched to a gene: 5. Germline V gives CDR1 SGHRS, CDR2 YFSETQ.